This T cell receptor (beta chain) stems from a study of cytomegalovirus exposure and HLA in healthy donors (dated by TCRdb to between 2016 and 2019). With respect to the entire study: According to a later analysis, the roughly 130 validation repertoires were produced on the same platform as the approximately 600 repertoires of the first cohort. Along with the roughly 670-subject first cohort, a separate validation cohort of about 110 different subjects was used. To predict cytomegalovirus infection status, the study brought together high-throughput TCR immunosequencing, statistical association of individual TCRs with disease status, and machine learning. The study was designed to test whether signatures of past pathogen exposure could be identified by cataloging public T cell receptors.

About this clone itself: Its antigen is unknown. Nothing much larger sits one base from this clone, and base qualities are not available.

Separate from the roughly 700-subject first cohort, the validation cohort of 120 subjects was the group to which the donors belonged. General conclusions and limits of the study: In vitro tests confirmed that a few of the cytomegalovirus-associated TCR beta chains recognize cytomegalovirus antigens. The validation cohort had no HLA typing available for a later analysis, so co-occurrence within that cohort was assessed over all 130 or so repertoires. Subsequent analysis determined that TCRs grouped into clusters in the first cohort also showed a tendency toward co-occurrence across the approximately 120 validation repertoires, and 85% to 95% of cluster scores exceeded 0. In both the original and validation cohorts, the classifier was reported to diagnose cytomegalovirus status with high specificity and sensitivity. It was suggested by the authors that the approach could potentially be generalized to other disease states and immunological phenotypes. Most TCR sequences were observed very rarely across donors, whereas some public TCRs were present in many individuals. In the study, 150 to 200 TCR beta chains were listed as associated with cytomegalovirus.

The library was generated by the immunoSEQ multiplex PCR assay. The study's processing was this. A statistical classification framework was built to diagnose cytomegalovirus status from the catalog of TCR beta chain sequences. TCRdb took this table from immuneACCESS and kept in-frame rearrangements with V and J called. Such tables lack part of the clones; where checked against another copy, unresolved V genes explain under half of the gap, and the rest is unexplained. That table supplies the V and J calls and clone size; D and trimming were determined from the DNA. Counted in this sample were over 200,000 clones; roughly 91% of them appeared once. The ten largest clones capture about 2% of the sample. This sequence originates from a woman between 18 and 29 years old in good health and CMV-seropositive. What was sequenced was PBMCs.

The CDR3 in this case is CASSVGQRTEAFF. The sequenced DNA: TGTGCCAGCAGCGTAGGACAGCGCACTGAAGCTTTCTTT. The V and J segments used are TRBV9 and TRBJ1-1; the D region possibly corresponds to TRBD1 (5 bases align). From the germline V gene, CDR1 is SGDLS and CDR2 is YYNGEE. There are 13 amino acids in the CDR3, from cysteine to phenylalanine inclusive. CDR3 DNA only is kept here, 39 bases in frame from base 1. Between the V and J ends, shortened by 0 bases and 4 bases respectively, the junction contains 7 bases.